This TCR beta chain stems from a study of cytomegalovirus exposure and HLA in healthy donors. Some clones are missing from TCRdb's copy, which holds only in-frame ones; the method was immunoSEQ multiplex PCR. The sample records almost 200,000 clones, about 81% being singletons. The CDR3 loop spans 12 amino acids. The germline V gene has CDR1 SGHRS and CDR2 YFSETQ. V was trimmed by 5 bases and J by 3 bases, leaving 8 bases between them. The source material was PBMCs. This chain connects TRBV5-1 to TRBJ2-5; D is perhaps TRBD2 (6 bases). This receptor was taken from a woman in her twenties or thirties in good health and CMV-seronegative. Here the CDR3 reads CASRLAEETQYF. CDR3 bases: TGCGCCAGCAGGTTAGCGGAAGAGACCCAGTACTTC.